A single sample is the source of the 25 T cell receptor beta chains below, sequenced in a study of PD-1 blockade in classical Hodgkin lymphoma. Data came from immunoSEQ multiplex PCR; TCRdb stores just in-frame clones and leaves some out. Here the sample spans some 58,000 clones, 88% being singletons. Every one of the patients relapsed after autologous stem cell transplantation (brentuximab vedotin exposure was variable). Sequencing was performed on peripheral blood mononuclear cells (PBMCs), taken before the second cycle of nivolumab. The receptor source for this set is a human donor with classical Hodgkin lymphoma.

The rearrangement joins TRBV21-1 to TRBJ2-3. TRBV21-1 is deemed a pseudogene. The CDR3 runs 11 residues. CDR3 region: CASDLTDTQYF. The CDR3 coding sequence is TGTGCCAGCGACCTCACAGATACGCAGTATTTT.

In DNA form, the CDR3 reads TGCGCCAGCAGCTCGACTAGCGGGGGGGCAGGAGAGCAGTACTTC. Amino acids: CASSSTSGGAGEQYF. J is TRBJ2-7 and V is TRBV5-1; 14 positions agree with TRBD2. V dropped 3 bases and J dropped 7; count of bases not matched to a gene: 6. Germline lookup yields CDR1 SGHRS and CDR2 YFSETQ. The CDR3 is made up of 15 amino acids.

This chain connects TRBV5-1 to TRBJ2-3, with D possibly TRBD2 on 7 matching bases. This CDR3 has 16 residues. Germline lookup yields CDR1 SGHRS and CDR2 YFSETQ. With 4 bases removed from V and 0 bases from J, the gap between germline ends came to 15 bases. CDR3 sequence reads: CASSPGRGGSTDTQYF. The CDR3 DNA reads TGCGCCAGCAGCCCGGGGAGGGGGGGCAGCACAGATACGCAGTATTTT.

The V gene is TRBV7-8, the J gene TRBJ2-7; TRBD2 matches at 8 bases. The J segment lost 3 bases and the V segment lost 5 bases, leaving 9 bases of the junction unmatched. From germline, CDR1 is SGHVS and CDR2 FQNEAQ. The CDR3 totals 15 residues. CDR3 in amino acids: CASSRLMGLGYEQYF. In nucleotides, the CDR3 is TGTGCCAGCAGCAGGTTGATGGGACTAGGCTACGAGCAGTACTTC.

This clone was seen only a few times. This chain uses TRBV7-9 with TRBJ1-1; no clear D. This CDR3 is 14 amino acids long. The V gene's germline CDR1 is SEHNR and CDR2 FQNEAQ (reference sequence). V was shortened by 7 bases and J by 0 bases, with 12 bases between the two germline ends. The CDR3 reads CASTVDGLNTEAFF. CDR3 bases: TGTGCCAGCACCGTCGACGGACTGAACACTGAAGCTTTCTTT.

This clone showed up just once. V and J are TRBV6-1 and TRBJ2-5, with 10 bases lining up with TRBD2. The V gene end was trimmed by 3 bases and the J gene end by 2 bases; junction bases not matched to a gene: 3. CDR3 size: 15 residues. Germline loops: CDR1 MNHNS, CDR2 SASEGT. In nucleotides, the CDR3 is TGTGCCAGCAGTGATTTTAGCGGGGGGCAAGAGACCCAGTACTTC. This codes for CASSDFSGGQETQYF.

This chain uses TRBV30 with TRBJ1-1; D is perhaps TRBD1 (5 bases). The germline gives CDR1 GTSNPN, CDR2 SVGIG (reference sequence). The CDR3 totals 11 residues. V lost 8 bases and J lost 6, with 13 bases in between. CDR3 DNA sequence: TGTGCCCTGTCCCGGGGCGCTGAAGCTTTCTTT. Protein sequence: CALSRGAEAFF.

In its sample, this clone was seen a few times. The chain joins TRBV11-2 to TRBJ2-2, with D tentatively TRBD2 (6 bases). The CDR3 totals 13 residues. Germline CDR1 is SGHAT and CDR2 is FQNNGV. Trimming took 5 bases from V and 8 from J, leaving 12 bases between them. CDR3 sequence (DNA): TGTGCCAGCAGCCGTCCGGGAGCGGGGGAGCTGTTTTTT. Translated, it gives CASSRPGAGELFF.

V and J are TRBV4-1 and TRBJ1-1; 10 bases fit TRBD1. Germline loops: CDR1 MGHRA, CDR2 YSYEKL. The CDR3 is made up of 17 amino acids. V was clipped by 1 base and J by 2 bases; unmatched bases: 7. The CDR3 region is CASSQGGTGVLNTEAFF. In nucleotides, the CDR3 is TGCGCCAGCAGCCAAGGGGGGACAGGGGTACTTAACACTGAAGCTTTCTTT.

The V call is TRBV7-9, the J call TRBJ2-5; TRBD1 matches at 7 bases. Judging by the DNA end, TRBJ2-7 fits better; the J call may be wrong. There are 17 residues in the CDR3. CDR1 SEHNR and CDR2 FQNEAQ come from the germline V gene (reference sequence). The CDR3 here is CASSSSTGPAYSYEQYF. CDR3 bases: TGTGCCAGCAGCTCCTCGACAGGGCCTGCTTATTCTTACGAGCAGTACTTC.

V is TRBV6-6 and J is TRBJ1-5; TRBD1 matches 8 bases. With V trimmed by 5 bases and J by 6 bases, 9 bases remained unmatched. Germline loops: CDR1 MNHNY, CDR2 SVGAGI (reference sequence). The CDR3 contains 15 residues. As DNA, the CDR3 is TGTGCCAGCAGTCCAGGGGGCTTTGGCCCTCAGCCCCAGCATTTT. Encoded protein: CASSPGGFGPQPQHF.

This clone occurred a few times. The V gene is TRBV2, the J gene TRBJ1-4, with D unclear. The germline V gene encodes CDR1 SNHLY and CDR2 FYNNEI. The CDR3 consists of 14 residues. V was cut by 0 bases and J by 8 bases, with 10 bases left in between. For the CDR3, the DNA is TGTGCCAGCAGTGAAGCGCTTGGCAGGGAAAAACTGTTTTTT. It translates to CASSEALGREKLFF. The complete variable domain, with remaining parts taken from reference TRBV2 and TRBJ1-4, reads EPEVTQTPSHQVTQMGQEVILRCVPISNHLYFYWYRQILGQKVEFLVSFYNNEISEKSEIFDDQFSVERPDGSNFTLKIRSTKLEDSAMYFCASSEALGREKLFFGSGTQLSVL.

The chain joins TRBV7-9 to TRBJ2-3; D remains unclear. Germline CDR1 and CDR2: SEHNR and FQNEAQ (reference sequence). The CDR3 has 13 amino acids. V was clipped by 2 bases and J by 3 bases, with 6 bases between them. DNA of the CDR3: TGTGCCAGCAGCTTACTCAGGACAGATACGCAGTATTTT. Translation: CASSLLRTDTQYF. Looking up the rest from reference TRBV7-9 and TRBJ2-3 gives the full variable domain: DTGVSQNPRHKITKRGQNVTFRCDPISEHNRLYWYRQTLGQGPEFLTYFQNEAQLEKSRLLSDRFSAERPKGSFSTLEIQRTEQGDSAMYLCASSLLRTDTQYFGPGTRLTVL.

CDR3 sequence reads: CASRVTGTSGADEQFF. DNA of the CDR3: TGCGCCAGCAGAGTGACCGGGACTAGCGGGGCCGATGAGCAGTTCTTC. The J gene is TRBJ2-1, the V gene TRBV5-1; 13 nucleotides align to TRBD2. Germline trimming cut 5 bases from V and 8 bases from J; bases unmatched to any gene: 10. The germline CDR1 and CDR2 sequences are SGHRS and YFSETQ. There are 16 residues in the CDR3.

V gene TRBV7-9 combines with J gene TRBJ2-7; 11 bases match TRBD1. The CDR3 runs 12 residues. V shed 6 bases and J 9 bases; nucleotides not matched to a gene: 4. Per the germline V gene, CDR1 is SEHNR and CDR2 is FQNEAQ (reference sequence). The CDR3 DNA sequence: TGTGCCAGCAGGGGACAGGGGGTCGGGCAGTACTTC. Translation gives CASRGQGVGQYF.

This chain uses TRBV30 with TRBJ1-2, with D perhaps TRBD1 (5 bases). CDR3 length equals 14 residues. Per the germline V gene, CDR1 is GTSNPN and CDR2 is SVGIG (reference sequence). V dropped 4 bases and J dropped 7 bases, with 19 bases sitting between them. CDR3 sequence: CAWTDGVSRGGYTF. CDR3 DNA: TGTGCCTGGACCGACGGTGTGTCAAGGGGTGGCTACACCTTC.

CDR3 bases: TGTGCCAGCAGTCGAGGTGGGGCAGGGGGTGGTGGAGCTTTCTTT. Its translation: CASSRGGAGGGGAFF. J is TRBJ1-1 and V is TRBV7-2; 7 nucleotides agree with TRBD1. There are 15 residues in the CDR3. The V and J ends lost 6 bases and 10 bases, in that order; junction bases with no gene match: 17. In germline, CDR1 is SGHTA, CDR2 FQGNSA. Supplemented by reference TRBV7-2 and TRBJ1-1, the full variable domain reads GAGVSQSPSNKVTEKGKDVELRCDPISGHTALYWYRQSLGQGLEFLIYFQGNSAPDKSGLPSDRFSAERTGGSVSTLTIQRTQQEDSAVYLCASSRGGAGGGGAFFGQGTRLTVV.

V and J are TRBV6-5 and TRBJ2-1; D is unclear. CDR1 and CDR2 (germline): MNHEY, SVGAGI. The V end was cut by 2 bases, the J end by 8 bases, with 7 bases between. The CDR3 runs 12 residues. The chain's CDR3 is CASSYQTHEQFF. The CDR3 DNA reads as TGTGCCAGCAGTTACCAGACGCATGAGCAGTTCTTC.

This chain uses TRBV7-9 with TRBJ2-3, with 9 bases lining up with TRBD1. V was clipped by 6 bases and J by 3 bases; unmatched bases: 16. Looked up from germline, CDR1 is SEHNR and CDR2 is FQNEAQ (reference sequence). This CDR3 has 18 residues. The CDR3 bases are TGTGCCAGCAGTCCCCCCGGCCACAGGGGGCTCGGGACAGATACGCAGTATTTT. Translating it yields CASSPPGHRGLGTDTQYF. Full variable domain (remainder filled in from reference TRBV7-9 and TRBJ2-3): DTGVSQNPRHKITKRGQNVTFRCDPISEHNRLYWYRQTLGQGPEFLTYFQNEAQLEKSRLLSDRFSAERPKGSFSTLEIQRTEQGDSAMYLCASSPPGHRGLGTDTQYFGPGTRLTVL.

The rearrangement joins TRBV6-6 to TRBJ2-7; tentatively, D is TRBD1 (6 bases). CDR1 and CDR2 (germline): MNHNY, SVGAGI (reference sequence). Deletions cut 6 bases from V and 2 bases from J, with 11 bases between. The CDR3 sequence is 13 residues long. For the CDR3, the DNA is TGTGCCAGCAGACGACAGGCTGCCTACGAGCAGTACTTC. Its protein is CASRRQAAYEQYF.

The chain is built from TRBV2 and TRBJ2-7; 8 positions agree with TRBD2. V lost 3 bases, J lost 0 bases, and 7 bases stayed unmatched. The germline V gene encodes CDR1 SNHLY and CDR2 FYNNEI. This CDR3 spans 16 amino acids. The CDR3 DNA reads TGTGCCAGCAGTGATTTAGCGGGGACCAGCTCCTACGAGCAGTACTTC. It encodes CASSDLAGTSSYEQYF.

The gene calls are TRBV5-1 and TRBJ2-6; 7 positions match TRBD1. Germline CDR1 is SGHRS and CDR2 is YFSETQ. V shed 8 bases and J 6 bases; nucleotides not matched to a gene: 11. The CDR3 is 15 amino acids. The CDR3 coding sequence is TGCGCCAGTTCCCCCGGACAGGTGGAGGCCAACGTCCTGACTTTC. Translated: CASSPGQVEANVLTF.

The chain uses TRBV29-1 and TRBJ1-1, with D perhaps TRBD1 (6 bases). Germline V gene sequence: CDR1 SQVTM, CDR2 ANQGSEA. V was cut by 6 bases and J by 5 bases, with 7 bases left in between. The CDR3 totals 10 residues. Here the CDR3 DNA reads TGCAGCGTGAGGGGGACTGAAGCTTTCTTT. Translation gives CSVRGTEAFF.

The J gene is TRBJ2-5, the V gene TRBV2, with 8 bases aligning to TRBD1. The closer fit of TRBJ2-7 to the DNA end suggests the J call may be wrong. The CDR3 consists of 13 residues. The germline V gene encodes CDR1 SNHLY and CDR2 FYNNEI. The CDR3 loop is CASSVDRAYEQYF. The CDR3 DNA follows: TGTGCCAGCAGTGTGGACAGGGCCTACGAGCAGTACTTC.

The chain combines TRBV5-6 with TRBJ1-2; TRBD1 matches at 11 bases. The junction had 10 bases not matched to a gene; V was cut back by 0 bases and J by 6 bases. CDR3 length equals 17 residues. Germline assignment: CDR1 SGHDT and CDR2 YYEEEE. The CDR3 region has the DNA TGTGCCAGCAGCTTGGCCTGGGACAGGGGGTATCTGCATGGCTACACCTTC. As protein: CASSLAWDRGYLHGYTF. Based on the CDR3 plus reference TRBV5-6 and TRBJ1-2, the full variable domain is DAGVTQSPTHLIKTRGQQVTLRCSPKSGHDTVSWYQQALGQGPQFIFQYYEEEERQRGNFPDRFSGHQFPNYSSELNVNALLLGDSALYLCASSLAWDRGYLHGYTFGSGTRLTVV.